The 27 T cell receptor beta chains presented below share a single source sample, sequenced in a study of OX40 agonist ivuxolimab in advanced cancers. Sequencing was performed with immunoSEQ multiplex PCR; in TCRdb, only in-frame clones are kept and a portion is missing. The data contain some 50,000 clones, around nine tenths of them seen just once; the ten biggest clones take up 1.5%. The sample was CD4+ or CD8+ T cells sorted from blood, taken in a trial of the OX40 agonist ivuxolimab. The receptors come from an adult with an advanced solid tumor such as melanoma, head and neck, liver or kidney cancer.

The chain uses TRBV5-3 and TRBJ2-2; no firm D call. TRBV5-3 is an ORF; its function is uncertain. Trimming removed 4 bases at V and 2 bases at J, with 21 bases between. The CDR3 is 18 amino acids. The CDR3 coding sequence is TGTGCCAGAAGCCTCCACCCTCGGGCCGCAGACAACACCGGGGAGCTGTTTTTT. The encoded protein is CARSLHPRAADNTGELFF.

The rearrangement uses TRBV29-1 and TRBJ2-1; D unresolved. Deletions cut 5 bases from V and 7 bases from J, with 9 bases between. This CDR3 has 11 amino acids. Germline V lookup: CDR1 SQVTM, CDR2 ANQGSEA. The CDR3 DNA is TGCAGCGTTTCCCATGGGAATGAGCAGTTCTTC. This gives the protein CSVSHGNEQFF.

This rearrangement joins TRBV5-3 to TRBJ1-2; 9 nucleotides agree with TRBD1. TRBV5-3 is designated an ORF whose function remains uncertain. V was clipped by 1 base and J by 2 bases; unmatched bases: 9. This CDR3 has 17 amino acids. The CDR3 spells CARSLKVKGQGNYGYTF. CDR3 coding DNA: TGTGCCAGAAGCTTGAAGGTTAAGGGACAGGGCAACTATGGCTACACCTTC.

This clone was recorded a few times. The chain has TRBV5-1 and TRBJ1-1; D may be TRBD1 (5 bases). V lost 3 bases and J 7 bases, leaving 10 bases between the germline ends. The CDR3 is 12 amino acids. The V gene's germline CDR1 is SGHRS and CDR2 YFSETQ. The CDR3 bases are TGCGCCAGCAGCTACACCCAGGGTGAAGCTTTCTTT. Its protein product is CASSYTQGEAFF. The whole variable domain, filled in from reference TRBV5-1 and TRBJ1-1, reads KAGVTQTPRYLIKTRGQQVTLSCSPISGHRSVSWYQQTPGQGLQFLFEYFSETQRNKGNFPGRFSGRQFSNSRSEMNVSTLELGDSALYLCASSYTQGEAFFGQGTRLTVV.

This chain connects TRBV11-1 to TRBJ1-4; TRBD1 aligns across 7 bases. The trim removed 5 bases at V and 7 bases at J, leaving 4 bases unmatched. The CDR3 length is 13 residues. Germline V gene sequence: CDR1 SGHAT, CDR2 FQDESV (reference sequence). In DNA form, the CDR3 reads TGTGCCAGCAGCCCAAGACAGGGTGAAAAACTGTTTTTT. It encodes CASSPRQGEKLFF.

This clone was seen a single time. The chain has TRBV7-3 and TRBJ2-3; 7 bases align to TRBD2. CDR1 is SGHTA and CDR2 is FQGTGA in the germline V gene. With 3 bases clipped from V and 1 base from J, the junction kept 7 bases outside the gene matches. The CDR3 length is 16 residues. CDR3 region: CASSFQSAGGTDTQYF. In nucleotides, the CDR3 is TGTGCCAGCAGCTTTCAGTCCGCGGGGGGCACAGATACGCAGTATTTT.

The V call is TRBV11-2, the J call TRBJ1-1; the D gene is possibly TRBD1 (6 bases). In germline, CDR1 is SGHAT, CDR2 FQNNGV. The CDR3 loop spans 14 amino acids. V was clipped by 5 bases and J by 11 bases, with 21 bases between them. DNA for the CDR3: TGTGCCAGCAGCACAAGGCGAGGGGGGGTTACCGCTTTCTTT. Amino acid sequence: CASSTRRGGVTAFF.

This chain joins TRBV30 and TRBJ1-2; no reliable D call. The CDR3 contains 12 residues. CDR1 and CDR2 from the germline V gene are GTSNPN and SVGIG (reference sequence). The V end was cut by 4 bases, the J end by 1 base, with 7 bases between. The CDR3 nucleotides read TGTGCCTGGAAGGCTAATAACTATGGCTACACCTTC. Translating gives CAWKANNYGYTF.

The chain uses TRBV5-1 and TRBJ2-3; D is perhaps TRBD2 (5 bases). From germline, CDR1 is SGHRS and CDR2 YFSETQ. Trimming pared 1 base from V and 4 bases from J, leaving 7 bases between. The CDR3 loop spans 13 amino acids. The CDR3 DNA reads TGCGCCAGCAGCTTGTCGGAGGCAGATACGCAGTATTTT. Its translation: CASSLSEADTQYF.

This rearrangement joins TRBV5-1 to TRBJ1-2, with D perhaps matching TRBD1 (6 bases). Germline CDR1 reads SGHRS; CDR2 reads YFSETQ. The CDR3 runs 15 residues. Trimming left V 0 bases short and J 8 bases short, with 17 bases between. CDR3 nucleotides: TGCGCCAGCAGCTTGGATGTTAGGGGGGCCGGGGGCTACACCTTC. Translation gives CASSLDVRGAGGYTF.

The V and J genes are TRBV7-2 and TRBJ2-7; D perhaps matches TRBD2 (5 bases). Germline V gene lookup returns CDR1 SGHTA and CDR2 FQGNSA. V lost 5 bases, J lost 4 bases, and 12 bases lay in between. This CDR3 region has 13 residues. DNA for the CDR3: TGTGCCAGCAGCCCCCGGACGGGGTACGAGCAGTACTTC. As protein: CASSPRTGYEQYF.

Only a few counts were recorded for this clone. V is TRBV27 and J is TRBJ2-7, with 9 bases aligning to TRBD1. Germline CDR1 reads MNHEY; CDR2 reads SMNVEV (reference sequence). The CDR3 runs to 14 residues. V lost 5 bases, J lost 0 bases, and 2 bases stayed unmatched. CDR3: CASSATGGSYEQYF. The CDR3, as DNA: TGTGCCAGCAGTGCGACAGGGGGCTCCTACGAGCAGTACTTC.

This clone was counted between two and nine times. The chain joins TRBV5-4 to TRBJ2-4, with a possible D match to TRBD1 (6 bases). Germline V gene sequence: CDR1 SGHNT, CDR2 YYREEE (reference sequence). Between the trimmed V and J ends, which lost 0 bases and 0 bases, there was a span of 10 bases. This CDR3 is 16 amino acids long. This CDR3 is CASSLGGHLAKNIQYF. CDR3 bases: TGTGCCAGCAGCTTGGGGGGACACCTAGCCAAAAACATTCAGTACTTC.

The chain is built from TRBV2 and TRBJ2-5; D perhaps matches TRBD1 (6 bases). The V and J ends lost 5 bases and 4 bases respectively, with 8 bases between them. CDR3 length equals 12 residues. The V gene's germline CDR1 is SNHLY and CDR2 FYNNEI. The CDR3 loop is CASSQGRETQYF. Here the CDR3 DNA reads TGTGCCAGCAGTCAGGGGCGAGAGACCCAGTACTTC.

The chain links TRBV4-1 to TRBJ2-3; 7 bases line up with TRBD2. CDR1 and CDR2 from the germline V gene are MGHRA and YSYEKL. The CDR3 runs 16 residues. After removal of 4 bases from V and 5 bases from J, the junction contained 12 bases not matched to a gene. The CDR3 nucleotides read TGCGCCAGCAGCCTCGGTTTGGGGGGGGTTCAAGATACGCAGTATTTT. Protein: CASSLGLGGVQDTQYF.

This sequence joins TRBV2 and TRBJ1-1, with 11 bases identical to TRBD1. The CDR3 runs to 17 residues. Germline trimming cut 7 bases from V and 4 bases from J; bases unmatched to any gene: 14. Germline V gene data show CDR1 as SNHLY and CDR2 as FYNNEI. DNA of the CDR3: TGTGCCAGCACCGCCCTTGGACAGGGGGCTGGAGGCACTGAAGCTTTCTTT. Protein sequence: CASTALGQGAGGTEAFF.

The chain combines TRBV28 with TRBJ2-7, with D possibly being TRBD2 (6 bases). Trimming stripped 7 bases from V and 3 bases from J, with 16 bases between. Germline CDR1 reads MDHEN; CDR2 reads SYDVKM. This CDR3 spans 14 amino acids. This CDR3 reads CASTRQDGSYEQYF. The DNA for the CDR3 is TGTGCCAGCACCCGTCAGGACGGGAGCTACGAGCAGTACTTC.

A single count supports this clone. The rearrangement joins TRBV5-1 to TRBJ1-1, with D perhaps matching TRBD1 (5 bases). Germline V gives CDR1 SGHRS, CDR2 YFSETQ. The CDR3 totals 13 residues. V lost 2 bases and J lost 5, with 10 bases in between. The CDR3 loop is CASSFPTGTEAFF. The DNA for the CDR3 is TGCGCCAGCAGCTTCCCCACAGGAACTGAAGCTTTCTTT.

CDR3 residues: CASSGQGGRTEAFF. CDR3 sequence (DNA): TGTGCCAGCAGTGGACAGGGTGGTAGGACTGAAGCTTTCTTT. This rearrangement joins TRBV28 to TRBJ1-1; TRBD1 matches 8 bases. The CDR3 has 14 residues. In germline, CDR1 is MDHEN, CDR2 SYDVKM. The V segment lost 5 bases and the J segment 5 bases; nucleotides outside the gene matches: 7.

The chain is built from TRBV14 and TRBJ2-2; D is perhaps TRBD1 or TRBD2 (5 bases each). Trimming stripped 0 bases from V and 6 bases from J, with 11 bases between. This CDR3 comprises 15 residues. Germline V gene lookup returns CDR1 SGHDN and CDR2 FVKESK. The CDR3 sequence: CASSQEGTRPGELFF. The DNA for the CDR3 is TGTGCCAGCAGCCAAGAGGGGACCCGGCCCGGGGAGCTGTTTTTT.

V gene TRBV7-8 combines with J gene TRBJ2-1, with 12 nucleotides matching TRBD1. The CDR3 has 14 amino acids. Losses at the gene ends were 5 bases for V and 7 bases for J; bases not matched to a gene: 3. CDR1 SGHVS and CDR2 FQNEAQ come from the germline V gene. The CDR3 nucleotides read TGTGCCAGCAGCGGGACAGGGGGCTGGAATGAGCAGTTCTTC. Residues: CASSGTGGWNEQFF.

The chain is built from TRBV7-3 and TRBJ1-1; D might be TRBD1 (6 bases). The CDR3 covers 14 residues. V lost 4 bases to trimming and J lost 1 base, with 10 bases between them. In germline, CDR1 is SGHTA, CDR2 FQGTGA. The CDR3 nucleotides are TGTGCCAGCAGCTCAACAGGGAGGAACACTGAAGCTTTCTTT. Protein sequence: CASSSTGRNTEAFF. Complete variable domain (other parts from reference TRBV7-3 and TRBJ1-1): GAGVSQTPSNKVTEKGKYVELRCDPISGHTALYWYRQSLGQGPEFLIYFQGTGAADDSGLPNDRFFAVRPEGSVSTLKIQRTERGDSAVYLCASSSTGRNTEAFFGQGTRLTVV.

This chain joins TRBV2 and TRBJ2-3; 8 bases are shared with TRBD1. The J segment lost 0 bases and the V segment lost 5 bases, leaving 7 bases of the junction unmatched. The CDR3 is 16 amino acids. In germline, CDR1 is SNHLY, CDR2 FYNNEI. CDR3 DNA sequence: TGTGCCAGCAGTAGGGGAACAGGGGGAAGCACAGATACGCAGTATTTT. Residues: CASSRGTGGSTDTQYF.

The chain employs TRBV7-6 and TRBJ1-5; TRBD1 matches 12 bases. CDR3 length: 15 amino acids. The germline CDR1 and CDR2 sequences are SGHVS and FNYEAQ. J was trimmed by 5 bases and V by 3 bases; bases with no gene match: 2. The CDR3 loop reads CASSLGTGGDQPQHF. CDR3 nucleotide sequence: TGTGCCAGCAGCTTGGGGACAGGGGGCGATCAGCCCCAGCATTTT. The full variable domain, completed using reference TRBV7-6 and TRBJ1-5, is GAGVSQSPRYKVTKRGQDVALRCDPISGHVSLYWYRQALGQGPEFLTYFNYEAQQDKSGLPNDRFSAERPEGSISTLTIQRTEQRDSAMYRCASSLGTGGDQPQHFGDGTRLSIL.

The chain is built from TRBV6-6 and TRBJ2-1; tentatively, D is TRBD1 (6 bases). Germline values: CDR1 MNHNY, CDR2 SVGAGI (reference sequence). V dropped 7 bases and J dropped 5 bases, with 18 bases sitting between them. This CDR3 has 15 amino acids. DNA for the CDR3: TGTGCCAGCAATGGGGCAGGGGAACGGAACAATGAGCAGTTCTTC. Translated, it gives CASNGAGERNNEQFF.

The chain combines TRBV2 with TRBJ1-4; 10 bases are shared with TRBD1. CDR1 and CDR2 from the germline V gene are SNHLY and FYNNEI. Trimming cost V 6 bases and J 8 bases; bases outside gene matches: 12. The length of the CDR3 is 16 residues. The CDR3 coding sequence is TGTGCCAGCAGCCCACTACCGGGACAGGGGAGGGAAAAACTGTTTTTT. Translating it yields CASSPLPGQGREKLFF.

Judged by abundance, this clone is medium-sized (0.01 to 0.1%). This chain connects TRBV11-2 to TRBJ1-2; 10 nucleotides agree with TRBD1. The CDR3 runs 15 residues. Losses at the gene ends were 5 bases for V and 8 bases for J; bases not matched to a gene: 11. In germline, CDR1 is SGHAT, CDR2 FQNNGV. In DNA, the CDR3 is TGTGCCAGCAGCCCTACCGGGACAGGGGTTTTGGGCTACACCTTC. This codes for CASSPTGTGVLGYTF.